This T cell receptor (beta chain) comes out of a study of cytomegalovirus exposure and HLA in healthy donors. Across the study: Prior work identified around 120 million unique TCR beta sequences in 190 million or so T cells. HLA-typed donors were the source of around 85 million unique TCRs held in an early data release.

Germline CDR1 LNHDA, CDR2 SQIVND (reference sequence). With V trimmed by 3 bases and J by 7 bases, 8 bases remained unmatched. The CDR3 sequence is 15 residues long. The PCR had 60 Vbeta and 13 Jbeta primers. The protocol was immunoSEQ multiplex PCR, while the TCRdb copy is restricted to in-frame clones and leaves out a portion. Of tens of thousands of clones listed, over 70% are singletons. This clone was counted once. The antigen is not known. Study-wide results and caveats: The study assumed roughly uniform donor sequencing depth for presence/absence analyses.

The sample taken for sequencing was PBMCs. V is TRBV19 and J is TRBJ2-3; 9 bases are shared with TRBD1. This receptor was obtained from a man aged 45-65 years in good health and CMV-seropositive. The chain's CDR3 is CASSIGTGSAHTQYF. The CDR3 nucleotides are TGTGCCAGTAGTATCGGGACAGGGTCGGCACATACGCAGTATTTT.